This T cell receptor (beta chain) was observed in a study of prognosis after radiotherapy for stage I lung cancer. Germline CDR1 is LGHNA and CDR2 is YNFKEQ. The V segment lost 1 base and the J segment 2 bases; nucleotides outside the gene matches: 11. This CDR3 has 18 residues. Peripheral blood was collected in volumes of approximately 6.6 milliliters at each of two time points. This clonotype was recorded at least ten times. Two-round multiplex PCR, the amplification method, yielded TCR beta CDR3 from genomic DNA. Round-one PCR had primers specific to each TRBV and TRBJ gene. TCRdb called the multiplex PCR reads again in MiXCR, with one record for every CDR3 protein. The sample consists of tens of thousands of distinct CDR3 sequences, 25% to 35% of them appearing once.

The sample in question was PBMCs, obtained before or after stereotactic body radiation therapy (not recorded which). V gene TRBV4-2 combines with J gene TRBJ1-5; 7 nucleotides agree with TRBD1. The receptor was isolated from a donor over 45 with non-small cell lung cancer. CDR3 in DNA: TGTGCCAGCAGCCAAGTGGTCGGCAGCCAGGGGGGCAATCAGCCCCAGCATTTT. It specifies CASSQVVGSQGGNQPQHF.